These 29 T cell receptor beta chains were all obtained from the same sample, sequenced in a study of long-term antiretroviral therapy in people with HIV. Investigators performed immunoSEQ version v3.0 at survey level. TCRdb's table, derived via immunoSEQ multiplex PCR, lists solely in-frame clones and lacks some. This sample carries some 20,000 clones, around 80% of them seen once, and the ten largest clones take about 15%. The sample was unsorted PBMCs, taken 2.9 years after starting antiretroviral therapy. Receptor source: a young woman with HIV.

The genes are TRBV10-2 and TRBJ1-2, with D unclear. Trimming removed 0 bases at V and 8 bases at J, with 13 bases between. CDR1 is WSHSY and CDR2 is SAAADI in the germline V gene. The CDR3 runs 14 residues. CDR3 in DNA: TGCGCCAGCAGTGAGTCGATTTTCGGGTGGGGCTACACCTTC. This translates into CASSESIFGWGYTF.

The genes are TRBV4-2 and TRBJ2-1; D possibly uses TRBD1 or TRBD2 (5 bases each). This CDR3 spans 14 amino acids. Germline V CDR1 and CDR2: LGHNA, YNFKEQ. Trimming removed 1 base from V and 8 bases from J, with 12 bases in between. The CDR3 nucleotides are TGTGCCAGCAGCCAAGGGGACGGAAGGGATGAGCAGTTCTTC. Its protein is CASSQGDGRDEQFF.

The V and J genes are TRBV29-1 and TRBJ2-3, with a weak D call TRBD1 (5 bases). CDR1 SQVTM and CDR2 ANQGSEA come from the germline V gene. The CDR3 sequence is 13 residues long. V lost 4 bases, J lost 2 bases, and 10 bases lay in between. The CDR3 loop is CSVGTILTDTQYF. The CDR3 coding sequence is TGCAGCGTTGGGACAATACTCACAGATACGCAGTATTTT.

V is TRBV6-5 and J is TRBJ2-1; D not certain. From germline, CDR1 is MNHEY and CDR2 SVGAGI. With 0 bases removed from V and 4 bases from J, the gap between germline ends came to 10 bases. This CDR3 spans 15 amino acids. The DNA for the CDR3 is TGTGCCAGCAGTTACTCTTCTCCAATATACAATGAGCAGTTCTTC. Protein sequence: CASSYSSPIYNEQFF.

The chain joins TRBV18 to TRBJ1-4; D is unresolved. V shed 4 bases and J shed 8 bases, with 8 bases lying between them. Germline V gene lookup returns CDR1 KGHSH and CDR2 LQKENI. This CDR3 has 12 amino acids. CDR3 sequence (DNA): TGTGCCAGCTCACTAGAAGGCGAAAAACTGTTTTTT. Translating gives CASSLEGEKLFF.

In DNA form, the CDR3 reads TGCGCCAGCAGCTTGGTTTCAGGGGGCTATAATGGCTACACCTTC. Residues: CASSLVSGGYNGYTF. This chain connects TRBV5-1 to TRBJ1-2; 8 nucleotides match TRBD1. CDR1 and CDR2 from the germline V gene are SGHRS and YFSETQ. This CDR3 has 15 amino acids. Trimming took 0 bases from V and 6 from J; bases not matched to a gene: 7.

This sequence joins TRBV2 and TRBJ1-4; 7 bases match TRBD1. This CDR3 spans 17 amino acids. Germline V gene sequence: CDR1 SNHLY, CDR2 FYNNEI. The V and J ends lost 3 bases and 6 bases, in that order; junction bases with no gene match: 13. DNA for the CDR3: TGTGCCAGCAGTGACAGGGGGAAATACCAGGCGGATGAAAAACTGTTTTTT. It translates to CASSDRGKYQADEKLFF.

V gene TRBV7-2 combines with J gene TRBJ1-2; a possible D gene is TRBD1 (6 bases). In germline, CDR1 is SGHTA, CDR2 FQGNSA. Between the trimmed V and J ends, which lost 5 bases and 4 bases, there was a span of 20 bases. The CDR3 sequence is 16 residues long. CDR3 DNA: TGTGCCAGCAGCGCATGGGGGGCGAACCCGAGCTATGGCTACACCTTC. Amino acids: CASSAWGANPSYGYTF.

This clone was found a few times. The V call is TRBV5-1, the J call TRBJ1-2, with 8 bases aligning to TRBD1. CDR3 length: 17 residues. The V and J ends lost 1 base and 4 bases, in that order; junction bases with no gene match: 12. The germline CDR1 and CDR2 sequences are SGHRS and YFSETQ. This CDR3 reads CASSLKGQGDATYGYTF. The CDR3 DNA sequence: TGCGCCAGCAGCTTGAAAGGACAGGGAGACGCTACCTATGGCTACACCTTC. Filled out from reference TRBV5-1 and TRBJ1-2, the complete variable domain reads KAGVTQTPRYLIKTRGQQVTLSCSPISGHRSVSWYQQTPGQGLQFLFEYFSETQRNKGNFPGRFSGRQFSNSRSEMNVSTLELGDSALYLCASSLKGQGDATYGYTFGSGTRLTVV.

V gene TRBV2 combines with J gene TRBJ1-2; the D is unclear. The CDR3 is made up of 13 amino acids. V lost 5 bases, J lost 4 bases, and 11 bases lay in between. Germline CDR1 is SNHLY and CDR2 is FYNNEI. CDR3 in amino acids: CASSKDEGYGYTF. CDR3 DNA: TGTGCCAGCAGTAAGGACGAGGGCTATGGCTACACCTTC.

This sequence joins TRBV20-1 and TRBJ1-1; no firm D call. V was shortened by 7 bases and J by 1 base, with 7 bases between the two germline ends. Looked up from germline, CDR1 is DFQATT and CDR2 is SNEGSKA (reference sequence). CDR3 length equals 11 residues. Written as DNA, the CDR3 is TGCAGTGGGACGGGGAACACTGAAGCTTTCTTT. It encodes CSGTGNTEAFF.

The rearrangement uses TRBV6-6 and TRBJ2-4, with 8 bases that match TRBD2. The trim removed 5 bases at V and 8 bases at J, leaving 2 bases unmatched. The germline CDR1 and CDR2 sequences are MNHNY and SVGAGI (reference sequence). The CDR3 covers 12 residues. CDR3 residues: CASSNGGDIQYF. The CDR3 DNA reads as TGTGCCAGCAGTAACGGGGGGGACATTCAGTACTTC.

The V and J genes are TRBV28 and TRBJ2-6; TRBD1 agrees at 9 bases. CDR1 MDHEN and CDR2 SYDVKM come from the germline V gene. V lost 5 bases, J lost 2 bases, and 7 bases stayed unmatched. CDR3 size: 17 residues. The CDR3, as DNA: TGTGCCAGCAGTGTTCCGGGACAGGGCGCTGGGGCCAACGTCCTGACTTTC. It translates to CASSVPGQGAGANVLTF.

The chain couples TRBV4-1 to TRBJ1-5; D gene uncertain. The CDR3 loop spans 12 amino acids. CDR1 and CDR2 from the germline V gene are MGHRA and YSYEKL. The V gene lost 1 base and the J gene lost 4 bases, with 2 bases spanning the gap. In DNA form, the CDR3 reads TGCGCCAGCAGCCAAGGGAATCAGCCCCAGCATTTT. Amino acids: CASSQGNQPQHF.

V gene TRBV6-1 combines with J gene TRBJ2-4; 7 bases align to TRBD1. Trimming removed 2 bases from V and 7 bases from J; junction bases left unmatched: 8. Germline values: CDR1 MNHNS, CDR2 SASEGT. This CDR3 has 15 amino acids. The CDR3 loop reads CASSELGTVPNIQYF. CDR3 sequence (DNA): TGTGCCAGCAGTGAACTCGGGACAGTACCCAACATTCAGTACTTC.

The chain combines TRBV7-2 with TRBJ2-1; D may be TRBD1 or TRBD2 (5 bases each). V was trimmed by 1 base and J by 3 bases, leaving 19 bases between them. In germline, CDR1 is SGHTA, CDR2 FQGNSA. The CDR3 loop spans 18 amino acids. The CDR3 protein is CASSLGTRGLGLYNEQFF. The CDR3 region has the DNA TGTGCCAGCAGCTTAGGTACGAGGGGTCTCGGCCTCTACAATGAGCAGTTCTTC.

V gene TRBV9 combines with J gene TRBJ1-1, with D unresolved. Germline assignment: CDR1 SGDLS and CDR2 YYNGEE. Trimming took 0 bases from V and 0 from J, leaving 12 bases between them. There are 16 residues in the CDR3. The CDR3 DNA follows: TGTGCCAGCAGCGTAGTTTACAGCCCTATGAACACTGAAGCTTTCTTT. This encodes CASSVVYSPMNTEAFF.

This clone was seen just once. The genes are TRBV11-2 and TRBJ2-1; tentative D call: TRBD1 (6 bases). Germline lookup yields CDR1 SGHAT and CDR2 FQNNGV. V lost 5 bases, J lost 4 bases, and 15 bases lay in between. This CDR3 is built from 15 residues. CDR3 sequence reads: CASSPGQISYNEQFF. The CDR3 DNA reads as TGTGCCAGCAGCCCCGGACAGATTTCGTACAATGAGCAGTTCTTC.

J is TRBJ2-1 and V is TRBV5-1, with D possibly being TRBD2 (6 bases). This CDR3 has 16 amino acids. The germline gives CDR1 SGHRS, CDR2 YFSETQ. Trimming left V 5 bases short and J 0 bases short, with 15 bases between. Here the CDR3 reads CASSRPLSGSYNEQFF. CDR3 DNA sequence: TGCGCCAGCAGTCGCCCCCTTAGCGGCTCCTACAATGAGCAGTTCTTC.

The CDR3 reads CASEVGAGTQYF. As DNA, the CDR3 is TGTGCCAGTGAAGTGGGGGCAGGGACCCAGTACTTC. V usage is TRBV28 and J usage is TRBJ2-5; TRBD1 might be the D (6 bases). Between the trimmed V and J ends, which lost 9 bases and 7 bases, there was a span of 15 bases. Germline CDR1 and CDR2: MDHEN and SYDVKM. The CDR3 extends over 12 amino acids.

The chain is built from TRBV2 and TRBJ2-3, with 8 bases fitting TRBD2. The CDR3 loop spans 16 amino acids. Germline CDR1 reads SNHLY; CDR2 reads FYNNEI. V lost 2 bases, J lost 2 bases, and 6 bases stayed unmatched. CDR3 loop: CASSEYRGGHTDTQYF. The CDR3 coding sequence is TGTGCCAGCAGTGAATATCGCGGGGGGCACACAGATACGCAGTATTTT. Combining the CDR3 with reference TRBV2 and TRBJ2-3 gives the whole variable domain EPEVTQTPSHQVTQMGQEVILRCVPISNHLYFYWYRQILGQKVEFLVSFYNNEISEKSEIFDDQFSVERPDGSNFTLKIRSTKLEDSAMYFCASSEYRGGHTDTQYFGPGTRLTVL.

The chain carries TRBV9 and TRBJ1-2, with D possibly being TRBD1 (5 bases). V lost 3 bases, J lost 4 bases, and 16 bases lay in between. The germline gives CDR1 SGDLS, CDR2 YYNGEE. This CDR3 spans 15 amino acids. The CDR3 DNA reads TGTGCCAGCAGCGCCCGGGACCTGGCAGCCTATGGCTACACCTTC. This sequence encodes CASSARDLAAYGYTF.

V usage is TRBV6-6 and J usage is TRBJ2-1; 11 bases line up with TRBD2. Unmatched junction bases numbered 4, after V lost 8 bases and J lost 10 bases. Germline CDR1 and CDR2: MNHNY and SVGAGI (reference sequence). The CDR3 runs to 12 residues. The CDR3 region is CASSSGGREQFF. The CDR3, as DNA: TGTGCCAGCTCTAGCGGGGGGCGAGAGCAGTTCTTC.

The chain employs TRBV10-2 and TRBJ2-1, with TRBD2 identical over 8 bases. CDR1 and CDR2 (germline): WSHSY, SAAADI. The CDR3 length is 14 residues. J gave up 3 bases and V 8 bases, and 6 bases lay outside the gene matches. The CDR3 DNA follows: TGCGCCAGCGTCGAGCGGGGGAGCTACAATGAGCAGTTCTTC. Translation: CASVERGSYNEQFF.

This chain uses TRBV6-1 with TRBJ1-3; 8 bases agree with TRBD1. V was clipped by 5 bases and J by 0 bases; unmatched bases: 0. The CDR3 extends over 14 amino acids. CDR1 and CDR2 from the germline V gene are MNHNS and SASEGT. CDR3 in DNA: TGTGCCAGCAGTACAGGGGGCTCTGGAAACACCATATATTTT. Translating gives CASSTGGSGNTIYF.

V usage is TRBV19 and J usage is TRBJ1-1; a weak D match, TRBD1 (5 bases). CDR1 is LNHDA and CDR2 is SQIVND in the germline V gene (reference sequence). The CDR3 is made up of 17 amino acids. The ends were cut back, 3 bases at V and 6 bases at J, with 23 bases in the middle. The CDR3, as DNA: TGTGCCAGTAGTATCTGGGGACTAGTATCAGGTACGGCTGAAGCTTTCTTT. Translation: CASSIWGLVSGTAEAFF.

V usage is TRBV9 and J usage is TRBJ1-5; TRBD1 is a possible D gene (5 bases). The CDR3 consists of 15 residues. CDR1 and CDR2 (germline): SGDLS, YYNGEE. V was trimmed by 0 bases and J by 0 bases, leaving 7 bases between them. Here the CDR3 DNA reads TGTGCCAGCAGCGTAGGAGGGGTTAGCAATCAGCCCCAGCATTTT. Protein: CASSVGGVSNQPQHF.

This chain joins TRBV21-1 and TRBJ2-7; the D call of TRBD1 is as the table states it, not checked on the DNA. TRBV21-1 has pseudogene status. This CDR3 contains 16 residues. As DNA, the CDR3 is TGTGCCAGCAGACATAGTTTCGGACAGGGGGGATACGAGCAGTACTTC. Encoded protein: CASRHSFGQGGYEQYF.

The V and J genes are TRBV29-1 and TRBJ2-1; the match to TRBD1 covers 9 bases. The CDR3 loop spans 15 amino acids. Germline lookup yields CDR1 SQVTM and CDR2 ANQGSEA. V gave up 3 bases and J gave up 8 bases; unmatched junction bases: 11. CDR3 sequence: CSVDSGGQGFDEQFF. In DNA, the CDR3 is TGCAGCGTTGATTCCGGGGGACAGGGTTTCGATGAGCAGTTCTTC.